One sample yielded the 28 T cell receptor beta chains listed below, sequenced in a study of vaccination effects on CD4 cells after COVID-19. The antigens of these receptors remain unknown. In the ViraFEST assay, antigen-specific CD4+ clonotypes were identified by expansion after peptide-pool stimulation. Following culture for about ten days, CD4+ T cells were isolated. Two doses of either BNT162b2 or mRNA-1273 were given to each participant. Here immunoSEQ multiplex PCR was the method, and the copy in TCRdb shows in-frame clones only, minus some. Of some 34,000 clones listed, almost 85% are singletons. Sequencing used CD4+ T cells from PBMCs cultured with HCoV-NL63 spike peptides, obtained after COVID-19 vaccination. The origin of the receptors is a human donor who received a COVID-19 vaccine. Some clones in this sample may be carry-over from other donors' samples.

The gene calls are TRBV5-1 and TRBJ2-5; D is possibly TRBD1 or TRBD2 (5 bases each). Trimming removed 3 bases from V and 0 bases from J, with 12 bases in between. The CDR3 runs to 15 residues. CDR1 SGHRS and CDR2 YFSETQ come from the germline V gene. This CDR3 reads CASSSGTPYQETQYF. CDR3 bases: TGCGCCAGCAGCTCCGGGACCCCGTACCAAGAGACCCAGTACTTC.

Only a few counts were recorded for this clone. The V call is TRBV7-3, the J call TRBJ1-2; 9 bases are a match to TRBD1. The ends lost 1 base at V and 0 bases at J; junction bases unmatched: 15. This CDR3 has 20 residues. Germline CDR1 reads SGHTA; CDR2 reads FQGTGA. The CDR3 sequence is CASSLMPWDRVSGANYGYTF. The CDR3 region has the DNA TGTGCCAGCAGCTTAATGCCTTGGGACAGGGTTAGTGGAGCTAACTATGGCTACACCTTC.

V usage is TRBV19 and J usage is TRBJ1-5, with 8 bases identical to TRBD1. Germline CDR1 reads LNHDA; CDR2 reads SQIVND (reference sequence). The junction had 8 bases not matched to a gene; V was cut back by 6 bases and J by 7 bases. This CDR3 is built from 14 residues. CDR3 coding DNA: TGTGCCAGTAGGGACAGGGACACTGGCCAGCCCCAGCATTTT. It encodes CASRDRDTGQPQHF.

V is TRBV6-2 or TRBV6-3 and J is TRBJ1-2; D call uncertain. Germline V gene data show CDR1 as MNHEY and CDR2 as SVGEGT. The CDR3 runs to 12 residues. Trimming left V 5 bases short and J 1 base short, with 5 bases between. CDR3 DNA: TGTGCCAGCAGTCCGATTAACTATGGCTACACCTTC. Its translation is CASSPINYGYTF.

V usage is TRBV10-3 and J usage is TRBJ1-1; D is unresolved. This CDR3 has 13 amino acids. Trimming shortened V by 0 bases and J by 8 bases, and 10 bases separated the two germline ends. Germline V lookup: CDR1 ENHRY, CDR2 SYGVKD. The CDR3 loop reads CAISESTEPEAFF. DNA for the CDR3: TGTGCCATCAGTGAGTCGACTGAACCCGAAGCTTTCTTT.

CDR3 amino acids: CASSPTPGTGVQPQHF. CDR3 DNA sequence: TGCGCCAGCAGCCCCACCCCCGGGACAGGGGTACAGCCCCAGCATTTT. The rearrangement joins TRBV5-1 to TRBJ1-5, with 10 positions matching TRBD1. Germline CDR1 reads SGHRS; CDR2 reads YFSETQ. The V segment lost 4 bases and the J segment 7 bases; nucleotides outside the gene matches: 11. This CDR3 has 16 amino acids.

The J gene is TRBJ1-1, the V gene TRBV5-1, with TRBD1 matching over 8 bases. After removal of 4 bases from V and 3 bases from J, the junction contained 5 bases not matched to a gene. Per germline, CDR1 SGHRS and CDR2 YFSETQ. The CDR3 loop spans 14 amino acids. This chain's CDR3 is CASSEQGGYTEAFF. The CDR3 coding sequence is TGCGCCAGCAGCGAACAGGGGGGGTACACTGAAGCTTTCTTT.

The chain joins TRBV6-1 to TRBJ2-7, with no clear D. Germline V CDR1 and CDR2: MNHNS, SASEGT. This CDR3 is 13 amino acids long. V was shortened by 3 bases and J by 0 bases, with 6 bases between the two germline ends. The CDR3 bases are TGTGCCAGCAGTGACAGGAGCTCCTACGAGCAGTACGTC. Protein product: CASSDRSSYEQYV.

This clone was counted only a few times. V and J are TRBV18 and TRBJ1-4, with 8 bases matching TRBD1. Unmatched junction bases numbered 7, after V lost 2 bases and J lost 8 bases. The CDR3 has 15 residues. Germline assignment: CDR1 KGHSH and CDR2 LQKENI. This chain's CDR3 is CASSPSGTGNEKLFF. In DNA form, the CDR3 reads TGTGCCAGCTCACCATCTGGGACAGGAAACGAAAAACTGTTTTTT. The full variable domain, with the rest looked up from reference TRBV18 and TRBJ1-4, is NAGVMQNPRHLVRRRGQEARLRCSPMKGHSHVYWYRQLPEEGLKFMVYLQKENIIDESGMPKERFSAEFPKEGPSILRIQQVVRGDSAAYFCASSPSGTGNEKLFFGSGTQLSVL.

The chain's CDR3 is CASSPNPTVSYGYTF. CDR3 nucleotides: TGCGCCAGCAGCCCGAACCCGACGGTCAGCTATGGCTACACCTTC. J is TRBJ1-2 and V is TRBV4-3; D gene ambiguous. V was cut by 4 bases and J by 4 bases, with 16 bases left in between. The length of the CDR3 is 15 residues. The germline V gene encodes CDR1 LGHNA and CDR2 YSLEER.

The gene calls are TRBV3-1 (or the pseudogene TRBV3-2) and TRBJ1-2, with D uncertain. CDR3 length: 12 residues. CDR1 is LGHDT and CDR2 is YNNKEL in the germline V gene (reference sequence). Deletions cut 2 bases from V and 7 bases from J, with 8 bases between. This CDR3 reads CASSQRALGYTF. The CDR3 DNA follows: TGTGCCAGCAGCCAACGCGCGCTTGGCTACACCTTC.

This clone was counted only a few times. The chain recombines TRBV5-1 with TRBJ2-5; D call uncertain. The CDR3 has 16 residues. Germline CDR1 and CDR2: SGHRS and YFSETQ. Trimming stripped 4 bases from V and 4 bases from J, with 20 bases between. The CDR3 spells CASSLAPSAVRETQYF. Written as DNA, the CDR3 is TGCGCCAGCAGCCTCGCCCCGAGCGCCGTTAGAGAGACCCAGTACTTC.

V is TRBV5-1 and J is TRBJ2-1, with 10 bases aligning to TRBD2. CDR1 and CDR2 (germline): SGHRS, YFSETQ. The CDR3 is 15 amino acids. V lost 1 base to trimming and J lost 4 bases; unmatched junction nucleotides: 2. CDR3 sequence (DNA): TGCGCCAGCAGCTTGACTAGCGGGGTTTACAATGAGCAGTTCTTC. Encoded protein: CASSLTSGVYNEQFF.

The chain is built from TRBV24-1 and TRBJ1-1; D gene ambiguous. This CDR3 comprises 11 residues. The ends were cut back, 4 bases at V and 8 bases at J, with 7 bases in the middle. Looked up from germline, CDR1 is KGHDR and CDR2 is SFDVKD. The CDR3: CATSDGREAFF. The CDR3 DNA follows: TGTGCCACCAGTGACGGAAGGGAAGCTTTCTTT.

For the CDR3, the DNA is TGTGCCAGCTCACCGGGACAGGGGGATGGCTACACCTTC. Residues: CASSPGQGDGYTF. J is TRBJ1-2 and V is TRBV18; 11 bases line up with TRBD1. The CDR3 is 13 residues long. J lost 6 bases, V lost 3 bases, and 0 bases had no gene match. Germline CDR1 and CDR2: KGHSH and LQKENI. Together with reference TRBV18 and TRBJ1-2, the CDR3 gives the full variable domain: NAGVMQNPRHLVRRRGQEARLRCSPMKGHSHVYWYRQLPEEGLKFMVYLQKENIIDESGMPKERFSAEFPKEGPSILRIQQVVRGDSAAYFCASSPGQGDGYTFGSGTRLTVV.

V is TRBV6-6 and J is TRBJ1-5; no clear D gene. V was shortened by 5 bases and J by 0 bases, with 11 bases between the two germline ends. Germline CDR1 is MNHNY and CDR2 is SVGAGI (reference sequence). This CDR3 has 15 amino acids. Here the CDR3 DNA reads TGTGCCAGCAGTAGCCGACTGAGTAGCAATCAGCCCCAGCATTTT. Protein: CASSSRLSSNQPQHF.

The chain carries TRBV7-2 and TRBJ2-2, with D uncertain. The germline V and J ends were trimmed by 3 bases and 7 bases, with 9 bases remaining between them. In germline, CDR1 is SGHTA, CDR2 FQGNSA. The CDR3 extends over 13 amino acids. The CDR3 coding sequence is TGTGCCAGCAGCTTCCTCCCGGGCGGGGAGCTGTTTTTT. Translated, it gives CASSFLPGGELFF.

This clone was detected only a few times. This sequence joins TRBV10-3 and TRBJ2-7; D is possibly TRBD2 (5 bases). The CDR3 sequence is 15 residues long. Germline V gene data show CDR1 as ENHRY and CDR2 as SYGVKD. The V gene lost 5 bases and the J gene lost 0 bases, with 14 bases spanning the gap. The CDR3 region is CAISRGGPSSYEQYV. DNA of the CDR3: TGTGCCATCAGTCGAGGCGGGCCCAGCTCCTACGAGCAGTACGTC.

The chain has TRBV9 and TRBJ1-1, with D uncertain. CDR3 length: 13 amino acids. V was clipped by 1 base and J by 2 bases, with 6 bases between them. The germline gives CDR1 SGDLS, CDR2 YYNGEE. CDR3 bases: TGTGCCAGCAGCGTAAACCTAAACACTGAAGCTTTCTTT. Protein: CASSVNLNTEAFF.

This clone has just one count. The chain couples TRBV7-2 to TRBJ1-2; a weak D match, TRBD1 (6 bases). In germline, CDR1 is SGHTA, CDR2 FQGNSA. V was clipped by 1 base and J by 4 bases, with 13 bases between them. The CDR3 covers 15 residues. The CDR3 spells CASSLGGGSGYGYTF. As DNA, the CDR3 is TGTGCCAGCAGCTTAGGGGGGGGCTCAGGCTATGGCTACACCTTC.

The V call is TRBV5-1, the J call TRBJ2-3, with D uncertain. The CDR3 runs to 15 residues. CDR1 SGHRS and CDR2 YFSETQ come from the germline V gene. Trimming removed 0 bases at V and 3 bases at J, with 11 bases between. CDR3 sequence (DNA): TGCGCCAGCAGCTTGGAGGTGGCTGGTACAGATACGCAGTATTTT. Translation: CASSLEVAGTDTQYF.

This sequence joins TRBV7-2 and TRBJ1-5; perhaps TRBD1 as D (5 bases). Germline lookup yields CDR1 SGHTA and CDR2 FQGNSA. V gave up 1 base and J gave up 2 bases, with 9 bases separating them. The CDR3 runs to 15 residues. CDR3 region: CASSLGPGRNQPQHF. DNA for the CDR3: TGTGCCAGCAGCTTAGGACCAGGGCGCAATCAGCCCCAGCATTTT.

In DNA, the CDR3 is TGTGCCAGCAGCGTAGGGGCAGGGCAAGAGACCCAGTACTTC. Protein sequence: CASSVGAGQETQYF. The chain employs TRBV9 and TRBJ2-5; perhaps TRBD1 as D (5 bases). The CDR3 has 14 amino acids. Germline values: CDR1 SGDLS, CDR2 YYNGEE. Trimming removed 0 bases from V and 2 bases from J, with 8 bases in between. Variable domain in full (rest from reference TRBV9 and TRBJ2-5): DSGVTQTPKHLITATGQRVTLRCSPRSGDLSVYWYQQSLDQGLQFLIQYYNGEERAKGNILERFSAQQFPDLHSELNLSSLELGDSALYFCASSVGAGQETQYFGPGTRLLVL.

CDR3 DNA sequence: TGTGCCAGCCTCCGCTCGGGATCAAGCAGAGACATTCAGTACTTC. This codes for CASLRSGSSRDIQYF. The V gene is TRBV19, the J gene TRBJ2-4; D may be TRBD2 (5 bases). V shed 9 bases and J shed 8 bases, with 23 bases lying between them. This CDR3 comprises 15 residues. The germline V gene encodes CDR1 LNHDA and CDR2 SQIVND (reference sequence).

The chain links TRBV28 to TRBJ1-4; TRBD1 might be the D (6 bases). The CDR3 is made up of 14 amino acids. Germline CDR1 reads MDHEN; CDR2 reads SYDVKM. V lost 5 bases and J 7 bases, leaving 14 bases between the germline ends. Written as DNA, the CDR3 is TGTGCCAGCAGTGTCGACAGGATCCTTGAAAAACTGTTTTTT. Its translation: CASSVDRILEKLFF.

This chain uses TRBV9 with TRBJ1-3; D perhaps matches TRBD1 (6 bases). The V end lost 3 bases, the J end lost 4 bases, and 14 bases lay between the germline ends. The germline gives CDR1 SGDLS, CDR2 YYNGEE. The CDR3 runs to 15 residues. The CDR3 loop reads CASSARDTAGNTIYF. The CDR3 nucleotides read TGTGCCAGCAGCGCCCGGGACACGGCGGGAAACACCATATATTTT.

The rearrangement joins TRBV7-2 to TRBJ1-2, with D perhaps matching TRBD1 (5 bases). This CDR3 region has 13 residues. V was cut by 6 bases and J by 6 bases, with 14 bases left in between. Looked up from germline, CDR1 is SGHTA and CDR2 is FQGNSA. CDR3 coding DNA: TGTGCCAGCAGTTCCAGGGACGGGCATGGCTACACCTTC. Residues: CASSSRDGHGYTF.

A few counts support this clone. The chain uses TRBV18 and TRBJ1-2; D call uncertain. The CDR3 loop spans 16 amino acids. V was shortened by 2 bases and J by 5 bases, with 18 bases between the two germline ends. Germline V lookup: CDR1 KGHSH, CDR2 LQKENI. In DNA form, the CDR3 reads TGTGCCAGCTCACCAGATCTGTCAGCGACATGGTATGGCTACACCTTC. Residues: CASSPDLSATWYGYTF.